The 18 T cell receptor beta chains below all came from one sample that was sequenced in a study of shared clonotypes between healthy human individuals. Naive CD8 cells were CD45RO-negative, positively selected for CCR7, excluding terminally differentiated effector memory CD45RA+ cells. Here immunoSEQ multiplex PCR was the method, and the copy in TCRdb shows in-frame clones only, minus some. The sample yields roughly 810,000 clones, approximately 96% seen once. Specimen: naive CD8+ T cells sorted from blood. These receptors all come from a man younger than 45 in good health.

This rearrangement joins TRBV11-2 to TRBJ2-2, with 9 bases matching TRBD1. V shed 1 base and J 7 bases; nucleotides not matched to a gene: 10. Germline V lookup: CDR1 SGHAT, CDR2 FQNNGV. The CDR3 is 17 residues long. The CDR3 sequence: CASSLAGTGSRDGELFF. DNA for the CDR3: TGTGCCAGCAGCTTAGCAGGGACAGGGTCTCGTGACGGGGAGCTGTTTTTT.

The gene calls are TRBV27 and TRBJ1-1, with no clear D. This CDR3 region has 14 residues. Trimming removed 4 bases from V and 3 bases from J, with 12 bases in between. The V gene's germline CDR1 is MNHEY and CDR2 SMNVEV (reference sequence). CDR3 protein: CASSSLPGDTEAFF. In nucleotides, the CDR3 is TGTGCCAGCAGTTCCCTTCCCGGGGACACTGAAGCTTTCTTT.

V and J are TRBV9 and TRBJ2-1, with D perhaps matching TRBD1 or TRBD2 (5 bases each). Trimming pared 0 bases from V and 8 bases from J, leaving 15 bases between. The CDR3 is made up of 15 amino acids. Germline CDR1 is SGDLS and CDR2 is YYNGEE. DNA for the CDR3: TGTGCCAGCAGCGTAGTTAGCCTGGGGGTCGATGAGCAGTTCTTC. Its protein product is CASSVVSLGVDEQFF.

The V and J genes are TRBV5-1 and TRBJ1-1, with D perhaps TRBD1 (5 bases). The CDR3 has 11 amino acids. V gave up 3 bases and J gave up 5 bases, with 5 bases separating them. Germline CDR1 SGHRS, CDR2 YFSETQ. The CDR3 reads CASSWGTEAFF. As DNA, the CDR3 is TGCGCCAGCAGCTGGGGGACTGAAGCTTTCTTT.

This chain joins TRBV1 and TRBJ2-7. TRBV1 is classified as a pseudogene. There are 15 residues in the CDR3. The DNA for the CDR3 is TGCACCAGCAGCCAATTCCGGGACGACTCCTACGAGCAGTACTTC. This encodes CTSSQFRDDSYEQYF.

CDR3 bases: TGTGCCACCCTTCCTACACAGGGGGCCCGCAATCAGCCCCAGCATTTT. Its translation is CATLPTQGARNQPQHF. The chain recombines TRBV19 with TRBJ1-5; 9 nucleotides align to TRBD1. The CDR3 has 16 amino acids. Per the germline V gene, CDR1 is LNHDA and CDR2 is SQIVND (reference sequence). Trimming cost V 10 bases and J 2 bases; bases outside gene matches: 12.

The V gene is TRBV13, the J gene TRBJ2-7; 10 nucleotides agree with TRBD2. J was trimmed by 1 base and V by 5 bases; bases with no gene match: 2. CDR3 length: 14 amino acids. In germline, CDR1 is PRHDT, CDR2 FYEKMQ (reference sequence). The CDR3: CASSTLAGSYEQYF. DNA for the CDR3: TGTGCCAGCAGCACACTAGCGGGGTCCTACGAGCAGTACTTC.

The V and J genes are TRBV5-1 and TRBJ2-7; TRBD1 matches at 10 bases. The CDR3 length is 18 residues. Germline CDR1 SGHRS, CDR2 YFSETQ. Unmatched junction bases numbered 16, after V lost 2 bases and J lost 5 bases. In nucleotides, the CDR3 is TGCGCCAGCAGCTTTGGGACAGGGGCGTCTCCTCGTGAGGACGAGCAGTACTTC. Protein sequence: CASSFGTGASPREDEQYF. Combining the CDR3 with reference TRBV5-1 and TRBJ2-7 gives the whole variable domain KAGVTQTPRYLIKTRGQQVTLSCSPISGHRSVSWYQQTPGQGLQFLFEYFSETQRNKGNFPGRFSGRQFSNSRSEMNVSTLELGDSALYLCASSFGTGASPREDEQYFGPGTRLTVT.

The V call is TRBV27, the J call TRBJ2-2, with 7 bases matching TRBD1. Germline loops: CDR1 MNHEY, CDR2 SMNVEV (reference sequence). CDR3 length: 16 residues. Trimming took 8 bases from V and 5 from J; bases not matched to a gene: 14. CDR3 sequence reads: CASSYLGQTSTGELFF. The CDR3 nucleotides read TGTGCCAGCTCCTACCTGGGACAGACTTCTACCGGGGAGCTGTTTTTT.

The chain has TRBV7-8 and TRBJ1-1; perhaps TRBD1 as D (5 bases). V lost 5 bases, J lost 5 bases, and 18 bases lay in between. CDR3 size: 15 residues. Germline V lookup: CDR1 SGHVS, CDR2 FQNEAQ. The CDR3 region is CASSPRWGIKTEAFF. The CDR3 nucleotides read TGTGCCAGCAGCCCCCGGTGGGGGATAAAGACTGAAGCTTTCTTT.

This chain links TRBV28 with TRBJ2-7, with 9 bases fitting TRBD2. Trimming cost V 6 bases and J 6 bases; bases outside gene matches: 12. This CDR3 has 15 residues. CDR1 and CDR2 from the germline V gene are MDHEN and SYDVKM. CDR3 sequence reads: CASRYQVGAGGEQYF. CDR3 bases: TGTGCCAGCAGGTACCAGGTCGGAGCGGGAGGCGAGCAGTACTTC.

This chain joins TRBV28 and TRBJ2-6; D perhaps matches TRBD2 (6 bases). V was pared by 2 bases and J by 0 bases, with 11 bases between. CDR1 is MDHEN and CDR2 is SYDVKM in the germline V gene. The CDR3 consists of 17 residues. CDR3 sequence reads: CASSLPGLYSGANVLTF. Here the CDR3 DNA reads TGTGCCAGCAGTTTACCGGGACTGTACTCTGGGGCCAACGTCCTGACTTTC.

The V gene is TRBV7-9, the J gene TRBJ2-7; D unclear. V was clipped by 4 bases and J by 0 bases, with 13 bases between them. The CDR3 covers 15 residues. From germline, CDR1 is SEHNR and CDR2 FQNEAQ (reference sequence). The CDR3 region has the DNA TGTGCCAGCAGCTCGGACGGAGTCCCCTCCTACGAGCAGTACTTC. Encoded protein: CASSSDGVPSYEQYF.

The V call is TRBV12-5, the J call TRBJ1-1; D is ambiguous. The CDR3 sequence is 13 residues long. Per germline, CDR1 LGHNT and CDR2 FRNRAP. V lost 3 bases, J lost 5 bases, and 10 bases lay in between. DNA of the CDR3: TGTGCTAGTGGTTTCGCATCGAGGACTGAAGCTTTCTTT. Translation gives CASGFASRTEAFF.

The CDR3 sequence: CASSFGPSPSGRANEQFF. The CDR3 DNA follows: TGTGCCAGCAGCTTCGGGCCTTCCCCTAGCGGGAGGGCTAATGAGCAGTTCTTC. This chain joins TRBV11-2 and TRBJ2-1, with 12 bases aligning to TRBD2. V was pared by 3 bases and J by 7 bases, with 13 bases of the junction left unmatched. The CDR3 covers 18 residues. Germline V gene data show CDR1 as SGHAT and CDR2 as FQNNGV.

The chain carries TRBV6-6 and TRBJ1-1, with a tentative D call TRBD1 (6 bases). Trimming pared 8 bases from V and 1 base from J, leaving 14 bases between. Germline CDR1 reads MNHNY; CDR2 reads SVGAGI (reference sequence). The CDR3 spans 14 residues. CDR3 residues: CASWGGMRNTEAFF. The CDR3 DNA sequence: TGTGCCAGCTGGGGGGGCATGAGGAACACTGAAGCTTTCTTT.

CDR3 sequence (DNA): TGCAGCGTTGAATTTGCGGGAGGTAAATACAATGAGCAGTTCTTC. This codes for CSVEFAGGKYNEQFF. The chain carries TRBV29-1 and TRBJ2-1; 8 bases align to TRBD2. Germline V gives CDR1 SQVTM, CDR2 ANQGSEA. This CDR3 region has 15 residues. V shed 2 bases and J 4 bases; nucleotides not matched to a gene: 7.

The chain joins TRBV29-1 to TRBJ2-7; D might be TRBD1 (6 bases). Trimming removed 0 bases at V and 3 bases at J, with 12 bases between. The CDR3 runs 14 residues. Germline assignment: CDR1 SQVTM and CDR2 ANQGSEA. The chain's CDR3 is CSVEEPDRYYEQYF. The DNA for the CDR3 is TGCAGCGTTGAAGAACCGGACAGATACTACGAGCAGTACTTC.